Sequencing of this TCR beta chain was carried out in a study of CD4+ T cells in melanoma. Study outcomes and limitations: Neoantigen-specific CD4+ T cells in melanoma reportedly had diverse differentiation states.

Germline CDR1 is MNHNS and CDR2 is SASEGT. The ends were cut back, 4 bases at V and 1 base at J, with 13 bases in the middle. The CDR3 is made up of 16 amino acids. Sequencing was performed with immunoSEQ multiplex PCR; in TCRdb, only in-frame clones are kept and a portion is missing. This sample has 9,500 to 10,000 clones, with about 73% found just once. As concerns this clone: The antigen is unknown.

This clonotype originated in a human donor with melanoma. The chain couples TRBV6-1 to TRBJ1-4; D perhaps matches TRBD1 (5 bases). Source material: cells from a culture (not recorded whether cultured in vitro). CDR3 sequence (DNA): TGTGCCAGCAGTGTTCCTAGGGGACGAACTAATGAAAAACTGTTTTTT. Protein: CASSVPRGRTNEKLFF.